The 24 T cell receptor beta chains presented below share a single source sample, sequenced in a study of identical twins. TCRdb processed the 5' RACE reads anew with MiXCR; each CDR3 protein has one entry. The data contain 1.5 million or so distinct CDR3 sequences, around a third of them seen just once; the ten biggest clones take up more than 0.25%. Sequencing input: cord blood. The receptors shown here come from a newborn girl in good health.

The rearrangement links TRBV4-1 to TRBJ2-7; D remains ambiguous. The V end was cut by 0 bases, the J end by 7 bases, with 16 bases between. The CDR3 extends over 15 amino acids. CDR1 and CDR2 from the germline V gene are MGHRA and YSYEKL. The CDR3 loop reads CASSQESRYGNEQYF. DNA of the CDR3: TGCGCCAGCAGCCAAGAATCCCGGTATGGAAATGAGCAGTACTTC.

The V and J genes are TRBV7-2 and TRBJ2-7; TRBD2 aligns across 12 bases. The germline V gene has CDR1 SGHTA and CDR2 FQGNSA. CDR3 length equals 18 residues. Trimming removed 3 bases from V and 3 bases from J; junction bases left unmatched: 12. In DNA, the CDR3 is TGTGCCAGCAGCTTTCCGACTAGCGGGGGCCCGGAAATCTACGAGCAGTACTTC. It specifies CASSFPTSGGPEIYEQYF.

The chain joins TRBV5-1 to TRBJ2-3; TRBD2 aligns across 10 bases. This CDR3 contains 16 residues. The V gene end was trimmed by 2 bases and the J gene end by 1 base; junction bases not matched to a gene: 4. Germline V gene lookup returns CDR1 SGHRS and CDR2 YFSETQ. CDR3 sequence reads: CASSFHGTSGTDTQYF. The CDR3 DNA sequence: TGCGCCAGCAGCTTCCATGGGACTAGCGGCACAGATACGCAGTATTTT.

This clonotype was seen just once. V is TRBV2 and J is TRBJ2-3, with 7 bases identical to TRBD2. This CDR3 contains 14 residues. Germline CDR1 SNHLY, CDR2 FYNNEI. V lost 10 bases, J lost 3 bases, and 10 bases stayed unmatched. CDR3 coding DNA: TGTGCCAACAGAAGGCGGGAGAGGACAGATACGCAGTATTTT. The encoded protein is CANRRRERTDTQYF. The full variable domain, rest sourced from reference TRBV2 and TRBJ2-3, is EPEVTQTPSHQVTQMGQEVILRCVPISNHLYFYWYRQILGQKVEFLVSFYNNEISEKSEIFDDQFSVERPDGSNFTLKIRSTKLEDSAMYFCANRRRERTDTQYFGPGTRLTVL.

This clonotype was counted a few times. This chain links TRBV20-1 with TRBJ2-5; perhaps D is TRBD1 or TRBD2 (5 bases each). CDR1 and CDR2 from the germline V gene are DFQATT and SNEGSKA (reference sequence). This CDR3 has 13 amino acids. V was trimmed by 3 bases and J by 5 bases, leaving 13 bases between them. The CDR3 here is CSARTVWGETQYF. The CDR3 DNA reads as TGCAGTGCTAGGACGGTATGGGGGGAGACCCAGTACTTC.

This clonotype was counted between two and nine times. The gene calls are TRBV7-2 and TRBJ1-1; D unresolved. Trimming removed 2 bases at V and 4 bases at J, with 11 bases between. This CDR3 spans 14 amino acids. Germline CDR1 SGHTA, CDR2 FQGNSA. The CDR3 here is CASSLSAGSTEAFF. CDR3 sequence (DNA): TGTGCCAGCAGCTTATCGGCGGGGAGCACTGAAGCTTTCTTT.

This clonotype came up a few times. The chain uses TRBV6-5 and TRBJ2-1; 7 nucleotides align to TRBD2. After removal of 2 bases from V and 4 bases from J, the junction contained 11 bases not matched to a gene. CDR1 is MNHEY, CDR2 SVGAGI, per germline. This CDR3 has 17 residues. CDR3 DNA: TGTGCCAGCAGTTACCGACACACTTGGGGAGGGTACAATGAGCAGTTCTTC. It yields the protein CASSYRHTWGGYNEQFF.

On this clonotype: One end of the junction fails to match germline, which may point to a read error. The chain's CDR3 is CVSSLFGGGAKNIQYF. As DNA, the CDR3 is TGTGTCAGCAGCTTGTTTGGTGGCGGTGCCAAAAACATTCAGTACTTC. V and J are TRBV5-5 and TRBJ2-4; D remains unclear. Per the germline V gene, CDR1 is SGHKS and CDR2 is YYEKEE (reference sequence). The CDR3 covers 16 residues.

This clonotype was picked up many times. This chain links TRBV13 with TRBJ2-4; D is unclear. The CDR3 length is 13 residues. Per germline, CDR1 PRHDT and CDR2 FYEKMQ (reference sequence). The ends were cut back, 7 bases at V and 0 bases at J, with 7 bases in the middle. The CDR3 DNA is TGTGCCAGCAAACGCGTAGCCAAAAACATTCAGTACTTC. Residues: CASKRVAKNIQYF.

V usage is TRBV30 and J usage is TRBJ2-3; no clear D gene. Trimming cost V 4 bases and J 2 bases, with 10 bases left between them. The length of the CDR3 is 13 residues. Germline loops: CDR1 GTSNPN, CDR2 SVGIG (reference sequence). The CDR3, as DNA: TGTGCCTGGACGTACGATAACACAGATACGCAGTATTTT. Translated: CAWTYDNTDTQYF.

Comment on this clonotype: Germline is not matched at one junction end, which may reflect a read error. The rearrangement joins TRBV4-2 to TRBJ2-5; 9 nucleotides line up with TRBD2. The V gene's germline CDR1 is LGHNA and CDR2 YNFKEQ. The CDR3 extends over 21 amino acids. Written as DNA, the CDR3 is TGTGCCAGCAGCCTAAGCTACGGAGGAAGACTAGCGGCACGGTTGGCGAAGACCCGGTACTTC. The encoded protein is CASSLSYGGRLAARLAKTRYF.

This chain links TRBV4-1 with TRBJ2-1, with a possible D match to TRBD2 (6 bases). V shed 0 bases and J shed 5 bases, with 20 bases lying between them. The CDR3 is 18 amino acids. The germline gives CDR1 MGHRA, CDR2 YSYEKL. The CDR3 sequence: CASSQDVRRPRRDNEQFF. The CDR3 coding sequence is TGCGCCAGCAGCCAAGATGTCAGGCGTCCTCGGAGGGACAATGAGCAGTTCTTC.

The rearrangement joins TRBV10-3 to TRBJ2-7; no definite D call. This CDR3 has 13 amino acids. Germline CDR1 reads ENHRY; CDR2 reads SYGVKD. Trimming cost V 5 bases and J 7 bases, with 15 bases left between them. The CDR3 region is CAISNALAHEQYF. The CDR3, as DNA: TGTGCCATCAGTAACGCTCTGGCTCATGAGCAGTACTTC.

This chain uses TRBV3-1 with TRBJ2-7; D assignment may be TRBD1 or TRBD2 (5 bases each). This CDR3 contains 16 residues. Trimming took 7 bases from V and 0 from J, leaving 19 bases between them. Germline V gene sequence: CDR1 LGHDT, CDR2 YNNKEL (reference sequence). DNA for the CDR3: TGTGCCAGCAAAAAAAACGGGGCCCTCTCCTCCTACGAGCAGTACTTC. Translation: CASKKNGALSSYEQYF.

This clonotype turned up a few times. J is TRBJ2-3 and V is TRBV7-9, with D uncertain. Trimming removed 2 bases at V and 6 bases at J, with 9 bases between. CDR3 size: 13 residues. Germline CDR1 SEHNR, CDR2 FQNEAQ (reference sequence). The CDR3 nucleotides are TGTGCCAGCAGCTTACCCCAAACGGATACGCAGTATTTT. Amino acids: CASSLPQTDTQYF.

In this sample, this clonotype turned up many times. The rearrangement uses TRBV2 and TRBJ2-7; D uncertain. CDR3 size: 12 residues. V gave up 4 bases and J gave up 3 bases, with 7 bases separating them. CDR1 and CDR2 (germline): SNHLY, FYNNEI. In DNA, the CDR3 is TGTGCCAGCAGTGCGGGCTACTACGAGCAGTACTTC. Its translation: CASSAGYYEQYF.

This sequence joins TRBV12-3 or TRBV12-4 and TRBJ2-3; the match to TRBD1 covers 10 bases. The CDR3 runs to 15 residues. Trimming took 2 bases from V and 9 from J; bases not matched to a gene: 8. The CDR3 sequence is CASSLRDRGPKTQYF. CDR3 bases: TGTGCCAGCAGTTTAAGGGACAGGGGTCCCAAGACGCAGTATTTT.

CDR3 in DNA: TGTGCCAGCGAAGGACACCTCTACGAGCAGTTCTTC. Translating it yields CASEGHLYEQFF. The chain joins TRBV7-9 to TRBJ2-1, with TRBD1 as a possible D gene (5 bases). Germline V gene sequence: CDR1 SEHNR, CDR2 FQNEAQ (reference sequence). V was pared by 8 bases and J by 10 bases, with 15 bases between. CDR3 length: 12 residues.

There are a few counts of this clonotype. The chain carries TRBV10-2 and TRBJ2-1; D unclear. The CDR3 contains 13 residues. Germline CDR1 is WSHSY and CDR2 is SAAADI. V lost 10 bases, J lost 2 bases, and 12 bases lay in between. DNA of the CDR3: TGCGCCACTTCGACCAGCCCCTACAATGAGCAGTTCTTC. Protein sequence: CATSTSPYNEQFF.

The CDR3, as DNA: TGCAGTGCTAGACAAGCGACAGCACCCTTCGGAGCTTTCTTT. Translated: CSARQATAPFGAFF. The chain joins TRBV20-1 to TRBJ1-1; TRBD1 might be the D (5 bases). The CDR3 covers 14 residues. Trimming cost V 2 bases and J 10 bases, with 20 bases left between them. The germline V gene encodes CDR1 DFQATT and CDR2 SNEGSKA (reference sequence).

This clonotype turned up a few times. This chain connects TRBV28 to TRBJ1-1; TRBD1 might be the D (6 bases). The CDR3 contains 16 residues. V was clipped by 6 bases and J by 2 bases, with 19 bases between them. The germline V gene encodes CDR1 MDHEN and CDR2 SYDVKM. Here the CDR3 reads CASRTFGTSGNTEAFF. The CDR3 DNA reads TGTGCCAGCAGGACTTTTGGGACATCCGGTAACACTGAAGCTTTCTTT.

This chain joins TRBV6-1 and TRBJ1-5, with D perhaps matching TRBD1 (6 bases). The V gene lost 8 bases and the J gene lost 0 bases, with 14 bases spanning the gap. The CDR3 spans 15 residues. Germline-derived CDR1 and CDR2 are MNHNS and SASEGT. This chain's CDR3 is CASGTGTNSNQPQHF. The CDR3 nucleotides read TGTGCCAGCGGCACCGGGACAAATAGCAATCAGCCCCAGCATTTT.

The rearrangement joins TRBV7-2 to TRBJ2-7; 9 bases agree with TRBD1. Germline V gives CDR1 SGHTA, CDR2 FQGNSA. V was pared by 6 bases and J by 4 bases, with 7 bases of the junction left unmatched. The CDR3 consists of 14 residues. The CDR3 bases are TGTGCCAGCAGATTTGGGACAGGGTTTTACGAGCAGTACTTC. Amino acid sequence: CASRFGTGFYEQYF.

The V call is TRBV2, the J call TRBJ2-7; 7 nucleotides align to TRBD1. This CDR3 has 15 amino acids. V lost 6 bases and J lost 2; bases outside the gene matches: 10. The germline V gene encodes CDR1 SNHLY and CDR2 FYNNEI. Here the CDR3 DNA reads TGTGCCAGCAGAGGGCCCGACAGGGATCCCTACGAGCAGTACTTC. This encodes CASRGPDRDPYEQYF.